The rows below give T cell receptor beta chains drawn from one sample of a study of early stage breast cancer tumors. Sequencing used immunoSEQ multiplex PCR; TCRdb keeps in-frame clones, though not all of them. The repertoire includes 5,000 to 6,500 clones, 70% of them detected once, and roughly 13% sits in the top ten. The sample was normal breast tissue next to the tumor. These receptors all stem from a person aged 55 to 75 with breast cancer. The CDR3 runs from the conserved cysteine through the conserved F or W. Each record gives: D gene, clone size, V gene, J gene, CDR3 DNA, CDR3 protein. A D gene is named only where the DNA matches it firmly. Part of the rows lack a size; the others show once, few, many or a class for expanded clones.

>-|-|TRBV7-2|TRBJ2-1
TGTGCCAGCAGCTTAGTCGAGACGGCTGAGCAGTTCTTC
CASSLVETAEQFF
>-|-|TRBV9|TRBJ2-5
TGTGCCAGCAGCGTCCGGGGCGGGGAGACCCAGTACTTC
CASSVRGGETQYF
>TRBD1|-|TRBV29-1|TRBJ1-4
TGCAGCGTGGGGGACAGTCTAGTAAAACTGTTTTTT
CSVGDSLVKLFF
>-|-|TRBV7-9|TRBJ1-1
TGTGCCAGCAGGCCGATGATGGGGGCCAAGAATACTGAAGCTTTCTTT
CASRPMMGAKNTEAFF
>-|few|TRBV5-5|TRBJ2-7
TGTGCCAGCAGCTTGAGCCCACAGAGATACGAGCAGTACTTC
CASSLSPQRYEQYF
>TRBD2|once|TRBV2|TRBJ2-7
TGTGCCAGCAGGATGGGACTAGTAAGCGAGCAGTACTTC
CASRMGLVSEQYF
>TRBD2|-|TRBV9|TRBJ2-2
TGTGCCAGCATCAACGGACTAGCGGAGGACACCGGGGAGCTGTTTTTT
CASINGLAEDTGELFF
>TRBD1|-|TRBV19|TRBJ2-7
TGTGCCAGTAGTCTCGGGACAGGCATCAACGAGCAGTACTTC
CASSLGTGINEQYF
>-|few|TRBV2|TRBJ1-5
TGTGCCAGCAGCTACGGGATTCAGCCCCAGCATTTT
CASSYGIQPQHF
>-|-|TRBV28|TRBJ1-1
TGTGCCAGCAGTTTCGGCGAGAACACTGAAGCTTTCTTT
CASSFGENTEAFF
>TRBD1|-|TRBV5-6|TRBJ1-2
TGTGCCAGCAGCTCTCCGTACAGGGGAGTTGATGGCTACACCTTC
CASSSPYRGVDGYTF
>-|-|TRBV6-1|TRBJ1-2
TGTGCCAGCAGTCGGATCCGGGACCCTTCAGCTCGTCTCACCTTC
CASSRIRDPSARLTF
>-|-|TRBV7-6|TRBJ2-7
TGTGCCAGCAGCTTAGGGGCGGGAAGCGCCTACGAGCAGTACTTC
CASSLGAGSAYEQYF
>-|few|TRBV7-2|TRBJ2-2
TGTGCCAGCAGCGGACCTTGGGTGGGAGACACCGGGGAGCTGTTTTTT
CASSGPWVGDTGELFF
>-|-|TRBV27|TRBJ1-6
TGTGCCAGCAGATCCGGGCTTCGGGTCCATAATTCACCCCTCCACTTT
CASRSGLRVHNSPLHF
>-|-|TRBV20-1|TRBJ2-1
TGCAGTGCTAGCGGGTATGAGCAGTTCTTC
CSASGYEQFF
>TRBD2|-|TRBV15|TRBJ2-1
TGTGCCACCAGCAGAGTCAGCGGGGGGTCCGAGCAGTTCTTC
CATSRVSGGSEQFF
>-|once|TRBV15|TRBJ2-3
TGTGCCACCTACCCTGCAGGGGGGCTTTTTTGGGATACGCAGTATTTT
CATYPAGGLFWDTQYF
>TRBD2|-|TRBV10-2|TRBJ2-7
TGCGCCAGCAGTGAGTCGAGCGGGGGGAGGGACGAGCAGTACTTC
CASSESSGGRDEQYF
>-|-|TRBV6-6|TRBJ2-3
TGTGCCAGCAGTTTGGAGTCAGATACGCAGTATTTT
CASSLESDTQYF
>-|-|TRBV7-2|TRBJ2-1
TGTGCCAGCAGCCCATCATTTAGTTCGGGGTACAATGAGCAGTTCTTC
CASSPSFSSGYNEQFF
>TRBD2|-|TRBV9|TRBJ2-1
TGTGCCAGCAGCGTAGAACTAGCGGGAGTGTACAATGAGCAGTTCTTC
CASSVELAGVYNEQFF
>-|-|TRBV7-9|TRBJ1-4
TGTGCCAGCAGCCCTCTTTTTGGAACTAATGAAAAACTGTTTTTT
CASSPLFGTNEKLFF
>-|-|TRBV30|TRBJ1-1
TGTGCCTGGAGCTTTGGGGTAGATCCTTTCTTT
CAWSFGVDPFF
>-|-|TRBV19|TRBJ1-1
TGTGCCAGTAGTGGTGGTGTGGGATTACAGAACACTGAAGCTTTCTTT
CASSGGVGLQNTEAFF
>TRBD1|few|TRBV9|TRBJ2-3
TGTGCCAGCAGCCCTCCACCCGGGACAGCTGCCCGAGGAGATACGCAGTATTTT
CASSPPPGTAARGDTQYF
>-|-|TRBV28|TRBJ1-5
TGTGCCACCGGTACAGATCAGCCCCAGCATTTT
CATGTDQPQHF
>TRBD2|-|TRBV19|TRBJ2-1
TGTGCCACTAGCGGGAGCAGGCGGAATGAGCAGTTCTTC
CATSGSRRNEQFF
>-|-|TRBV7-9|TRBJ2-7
TGTGCCAGCAGATGGACAGGAGGGGGTTACGAGCAGTACTTC
CASRWTGGGYEQYF
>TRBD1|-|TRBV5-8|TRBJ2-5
TGTGCCAGCAGTCCTAGGACAGGGACGACCCAGTACTTC
CASSPRTGTTQYF
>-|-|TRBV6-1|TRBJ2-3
TGTGCCAGCGTCGGACATGTCACAGATACGCAGTATTTT
CASVGHVTDTQYF
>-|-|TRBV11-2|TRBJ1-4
TGTGCCAGCAGCTTAAGGCAGGGTGCCGTGGCCAAACTGTTTTTT
CASSLRQGAVAKLFF
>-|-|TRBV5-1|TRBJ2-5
TGCGCCAGCAGCTTAGGACAGAGCCTCCAGGACATAGAGACCCAGTACTTC
CASSLGQSLQDIETQYF